This T cell receptor (beta chain) was identified during a study of glioma-infiltrating T cells after dendritic cell vaccination. On the study more broadly: Patients had newly diagnosed or recurrent glioblastoma and received dendritic cell vaccines.

CDR3 size: 15 residues. Trimming left V 2 bases short and J 6 bases short, with 15 bases between. Germline CDR1 reads SNHLY; CDR2 reads FYNNEI. The primer mix had 60 V beta and 13 J beta primers. The repertoire was sequenced with immunoSEQ multiplex PCR; TCRdb's copy has only in-frame clones and lacks some. The sample carries 70,000 to 100,000 clones, 83% recorded once. Time point in this sample: after dendritic cell vaccination, including at tumor progression/relapse. Before vaccination, two weeks after the third vaccination, and at progression, PBMC were collected. Sample: blood, taken after dendritic cell vaccination. The clonotype was recovered from a human donor with glioblastoma. The chain couples TRBV2 to TRBJ2-3, with a tentative D call TRBD2 (6 bases). CDR3 DNA: TGTGCCAGCAGTGAACTCGGGGGATTATCGGATACGCAGTATTTT. Its protein product is CASSELGGLSDTQYF.